This is a list of T cell receptor beta chains from one sample in a study of T cell repertoires in cytomegalovirus infection. Their antigens are not known. TCRdb reprocessed the reads with MiXCR, giving one entry per CDR3 protein. The sample records approximately 140,000 distinct CDR3 sequences, approximately 24% being singletons. The sequencing input was PBMCs, sequenced either directly or after in vitro stimulation (not recorded which). The receptors were gathered from a human donor in good health (CMV status not recorded). Some clones in this sample may be carry-over from other donors' samples. Both conserved end residues are part of each CDR3. The order of the fields is clone size, V gene, J gene, CDR3 protein. Not every row has a clone size; where given, it reads once, few, many or a size class.

>NA|TRBV11-1|TRBJ2-6
CASGGSGAGANVLTF
>few|TRBV7-2|TRBJ1-3
CASSLLSGTGNTIYF
>many|TRBV7-8|TRBJ2-5
CASSSYRDTYGETQYF
>few|TRBV6-6|TRBJ2-1
CASSWTRTHNEQFF
>NA|TRBV4-3|TRBJ2-5
CASSQSRQGRETQYF
>NA|TRBV20-1|TRBJ2-1
CSARGGSGKSSYNEQFF
>few|TRBV27|TRBJ1-1
CASNPQGARHTEAFF
>NA|TRBV4-3|TRBJ2-1
CASSQLTSGVDNEQFF
>few|TRBV6-2/TRBV6-3|TRBJ2-5
CASSYDEQGGETQYF
>NA|TRBV24-1|TRBJ2-3
CATGMRGEDTQYF
>few|TRBV2|TRBJ2-5
CASADHSSRQGGETQYF
>NA|TRBV20-1|TRBJ2-7
CSARDPGGTSYEQYF
>few|TRBV28|TRBJ1-1
CASRPPDRGPDFAFF
>few|TRBV4-1|TRBJ2-7
CASSQDIIRDYEQYF
>NA|TRBV19|TRBJ1-1
CASSIGRLNTEAFF
>many|TRBV7-2|TRBJ1-1
CASSPPGRTYTEAFF
>many|TRBV7-9|TRBJ2-1
CASSLVGEQFF
>many|TRBV10-3|TRBJ2-7
CAISESSVGYEQYF
>few|TRBV7-9|TRBJ1-2
CASSLDRFNYGYTF
>NA|TRBV4-3|TRBJ2-3
CASSPSLARGTDTQYF
>many|TRBV7-2|TRBJ2-7
CASSRAGTSGHQYF
>few|TRBV4-1|TRBJ2-5
CASSQVLAKETQYF
>few|TRBV7-9|TRBJ1-4
CASSLGYGTNEKLFF
>few|TRBV19|TRBJ2-7
CASSPSPRTSGSYEQYF
>once|TRBV18|TRBJ1-1
CASSIQELNTEAFF
>NA|TRBV29-1|TRBJ2-2
CTAGPLHGELFF
>NA|TRBV15|TRBJ1-5
CATSRLRGTDQPQHF
>many|TRBV7-8|TRBJ2-5
CASSLYLTVKETQYF
>NA|TRBV6-2/TRBV6-3|TRBJ1-1
CASSYTPDRGDTEAFF
>many|TRBV7-2|TRBJ1-2
CASSLALLAYGYTF
>few|TRBV4-1|TRBJ2-1
CASSQGLAGGPTYNEQFF
>NA|TRBV30|TRBJ1-6
CAWTGTGSPPLHF
>NA|TRBV6-1|TRBJ2-3
CATKPRGLGTDTQYF
>few|TRBV7-3|TRBJ2-3
CASSLGIALSTDTQYF
>few|TRBV27|TRBJ2-1
CASSPPSGRRHEQFF
>many|TRBV7-9|TRBJ1-1
CASSQGQGKAEAFF
>few|TRBV6-2/TRBV6-3|TRBJ2-5
CASSTFGQGGRSETQYF
>NA|TRBV11-2|TRBJ2-1
CASTLLEGSSYNEQFF
>few|TRBV5-1|TRBJ1-5
CASSTGPQLDNQPQHF